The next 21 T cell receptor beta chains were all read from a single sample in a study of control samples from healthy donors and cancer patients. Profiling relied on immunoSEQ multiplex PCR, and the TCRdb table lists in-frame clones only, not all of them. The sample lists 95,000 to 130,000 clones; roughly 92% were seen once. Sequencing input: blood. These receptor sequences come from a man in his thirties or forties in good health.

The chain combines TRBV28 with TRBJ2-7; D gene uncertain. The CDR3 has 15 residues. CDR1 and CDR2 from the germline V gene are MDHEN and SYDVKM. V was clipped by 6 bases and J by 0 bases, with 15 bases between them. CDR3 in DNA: TGTGCCAGCAGCTCCAGGCTAGAGAGCTCCTACGAGCAGTACTTC. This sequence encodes CASSSRLESSYEQYF. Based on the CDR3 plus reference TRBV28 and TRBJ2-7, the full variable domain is DVKVTQSSRYLVKRTGEKVFLECVQDMDHENMFWYRQDPGLGLRLIYFSYDVKMKEKGDIPEGYSVSREKKERFSLILESASTNQTSMYLCASSSRLESSYEQYFGPGTRLTVT.

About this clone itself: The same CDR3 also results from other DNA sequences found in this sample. In nucleotides, the CDR3 is TGTGCCAGCAGTGACCGAGTCGGGACAGGGAATACTCCCCTCCACTTT. Its translation: CASSDRVGTGNTPLHF. The gene calls are TRBV6-4 and TRBJ1-6, with TRBD1 identical over 9 bases. This CDR3 contains 16 residues. Trimming at V came to 2 bases and at J to 13 bases, leaving 12 bases not matched to a gene. The germline CDR1 and CDR2 sequences are MRHNA and SNTAGT.

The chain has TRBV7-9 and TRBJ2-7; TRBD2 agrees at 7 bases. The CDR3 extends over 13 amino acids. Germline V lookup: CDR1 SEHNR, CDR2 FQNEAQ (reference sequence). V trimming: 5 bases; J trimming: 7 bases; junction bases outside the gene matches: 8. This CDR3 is CASSPPGGGEQYV. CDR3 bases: TGTGCCAGCAGCCCACCGGGGGGAGGGGAGCAGTACGTC.

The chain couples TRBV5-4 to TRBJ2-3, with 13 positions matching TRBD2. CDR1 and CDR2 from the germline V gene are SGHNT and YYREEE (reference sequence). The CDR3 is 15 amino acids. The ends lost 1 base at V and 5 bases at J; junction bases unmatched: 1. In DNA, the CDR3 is TGTGCCAGCAGCTTGAGGACTAGCGGGGGAGATACGCAGTATTTT. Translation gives CASSLRTSGGDTQYF.

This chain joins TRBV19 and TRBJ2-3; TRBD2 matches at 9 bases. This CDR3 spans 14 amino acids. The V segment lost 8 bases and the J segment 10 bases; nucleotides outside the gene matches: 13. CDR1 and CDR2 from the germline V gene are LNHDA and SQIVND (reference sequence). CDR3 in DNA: TGTGCCAGTCGGACGGTAGCGGGGGTAGGGGCGCAGTATTTT. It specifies CASRTVAGVGAQYF. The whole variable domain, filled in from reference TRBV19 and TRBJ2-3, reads DGGITQSPKYLFRKEGQNVTLSCEQNLNHDAMYWYRQDPGQGLRLIYYSQIVNDFQKGDIAEGYSVSREKKESFPLTVTSAQKNPTAFYLCASRTVAGVGAQYFGPGTRLTVL.

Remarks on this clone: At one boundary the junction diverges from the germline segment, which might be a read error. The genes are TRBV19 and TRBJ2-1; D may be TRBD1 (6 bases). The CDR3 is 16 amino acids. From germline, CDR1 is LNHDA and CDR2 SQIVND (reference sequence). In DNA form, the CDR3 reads TGTGCCAGTGGTATTACAGGGAAATTTGGGGGTAATGAGCAGTTCTTC. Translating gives CASGITGKFGGNEQFF.

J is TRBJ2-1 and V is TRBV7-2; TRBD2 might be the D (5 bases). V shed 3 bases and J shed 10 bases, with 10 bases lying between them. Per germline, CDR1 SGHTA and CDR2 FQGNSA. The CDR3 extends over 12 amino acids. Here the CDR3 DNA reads TGTGCCAGCAGCTTCCACGTAGCGGAGCAGTTCTTC. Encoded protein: CASSFHVAEQFF. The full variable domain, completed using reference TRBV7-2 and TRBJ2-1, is GAGVSQSPSNKVTEKGKDVELRCDPISGHTALYWYRQSLGQGLEFLIYFQGNSAPDKSGLPSDRFSAERTGGSVSTLTIQRTQQEDSAVYLCASSFHVAEQFFGPGTRLTVL.

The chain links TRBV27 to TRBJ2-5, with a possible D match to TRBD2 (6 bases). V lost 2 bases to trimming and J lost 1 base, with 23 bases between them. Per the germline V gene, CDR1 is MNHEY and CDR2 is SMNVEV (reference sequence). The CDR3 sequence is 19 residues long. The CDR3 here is CASSLRAPGVGRIQETQYF. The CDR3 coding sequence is TGTGCCAGCAGTTTAAGGGCCCCGGGGGTGGGGAGAATCCAAGAGACCCAGTACTTC.

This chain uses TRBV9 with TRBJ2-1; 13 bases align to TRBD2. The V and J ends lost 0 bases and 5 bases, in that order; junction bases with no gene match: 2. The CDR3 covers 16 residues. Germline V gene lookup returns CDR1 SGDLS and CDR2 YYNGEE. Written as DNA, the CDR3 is TGTGCCAGCAGCGTAGGGGGACTAGCGGGGAACAATGAGCAGTTCTTC. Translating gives CASSVGGLAGNNEQFF.

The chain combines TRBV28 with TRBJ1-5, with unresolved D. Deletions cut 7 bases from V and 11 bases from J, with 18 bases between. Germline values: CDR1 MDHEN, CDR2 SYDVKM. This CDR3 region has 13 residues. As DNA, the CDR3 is TGTGCCAGCAATATCCAAGGAGAACATACCCAGCATTTT. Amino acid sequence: CASNIQGEHTQHF.

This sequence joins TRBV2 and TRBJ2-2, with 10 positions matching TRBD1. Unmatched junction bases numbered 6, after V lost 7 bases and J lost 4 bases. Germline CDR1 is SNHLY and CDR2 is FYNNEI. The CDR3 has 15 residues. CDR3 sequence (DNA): TGTGCCAGCAACGACAGGGGGCGGGCCACCGGGGAGCTGTTTTTT. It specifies CASNDRGRATGELFF.

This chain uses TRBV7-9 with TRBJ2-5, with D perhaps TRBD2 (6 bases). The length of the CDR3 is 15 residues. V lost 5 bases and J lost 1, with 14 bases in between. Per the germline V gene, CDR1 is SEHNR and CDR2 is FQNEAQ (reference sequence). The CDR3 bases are TGTGCCAGCAGCCCCCGAGTGGGGGGCCAAGAGACCCAGTACTTC. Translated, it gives CASSPRVGGQETQYF.

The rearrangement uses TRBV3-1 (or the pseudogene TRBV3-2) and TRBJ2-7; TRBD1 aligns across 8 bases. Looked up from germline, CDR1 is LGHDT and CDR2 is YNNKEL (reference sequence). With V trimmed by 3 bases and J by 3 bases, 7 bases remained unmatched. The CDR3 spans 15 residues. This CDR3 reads CASSQAWTGNYEQYF. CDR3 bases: TGTGCCAGCAGCCAGGCCTGGACAGGGAACTACGAGCAGTACTTC.

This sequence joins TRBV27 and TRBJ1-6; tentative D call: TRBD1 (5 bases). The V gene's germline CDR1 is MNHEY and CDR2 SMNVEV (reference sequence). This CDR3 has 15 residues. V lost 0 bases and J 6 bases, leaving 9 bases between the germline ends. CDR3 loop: CASSLSAGFNSPLHF. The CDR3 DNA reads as TGTGCCAGCAGTTTATCCGCAGGGTTTAATTCACCCCTCCACTTT.

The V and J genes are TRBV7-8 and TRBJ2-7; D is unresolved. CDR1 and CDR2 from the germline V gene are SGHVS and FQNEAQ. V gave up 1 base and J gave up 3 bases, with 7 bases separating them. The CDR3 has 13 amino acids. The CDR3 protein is CASSLGSNYEQYF. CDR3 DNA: TGTGCCAGCAGCTTAGGCTCTAACTACGAGCAGTACTTC.

In DNA, the CDR3 is TGTGCCAGCAGCTTCCGGGACAGGGAAGCTTTCTTT. Encoded protein: CASSFRDREAFF. V is TRBV7-2 and J is TRBJ1-1, with TRBD1 identical over 8 bases. This CDR3 has 12 amino acids. Germline V lookup: CDR1 SGHTA, CDR2 FQGNSA. After removal of 3 bases from V and 8 bases from J, the junction contained 2 bases not matched to a gene.

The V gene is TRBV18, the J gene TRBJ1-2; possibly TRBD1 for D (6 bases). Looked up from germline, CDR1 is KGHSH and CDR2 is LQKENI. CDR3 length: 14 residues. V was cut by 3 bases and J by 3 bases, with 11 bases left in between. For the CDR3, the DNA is TGTGCCAGCTCACCCGCCGGGGGCGACTATGGCTACACCTTC. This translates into CASSPAGGDYGYTF.

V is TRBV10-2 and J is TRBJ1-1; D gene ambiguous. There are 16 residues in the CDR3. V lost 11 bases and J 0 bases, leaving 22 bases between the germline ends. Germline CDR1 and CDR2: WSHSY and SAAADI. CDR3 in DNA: TGCGCCCTCACGAAACCGTCGGAACTAATGAACACTGAAGCTTTCTTT. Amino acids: CALTKPSELMNTEAFF.

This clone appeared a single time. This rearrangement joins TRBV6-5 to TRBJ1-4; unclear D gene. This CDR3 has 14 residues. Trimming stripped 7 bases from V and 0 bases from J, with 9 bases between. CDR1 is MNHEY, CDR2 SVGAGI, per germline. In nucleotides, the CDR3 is TGTGCCAGCAAAGTCCCTGCAACTAATGAAAAACTGTTTTTT. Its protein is CASKVPATNEKLFF.

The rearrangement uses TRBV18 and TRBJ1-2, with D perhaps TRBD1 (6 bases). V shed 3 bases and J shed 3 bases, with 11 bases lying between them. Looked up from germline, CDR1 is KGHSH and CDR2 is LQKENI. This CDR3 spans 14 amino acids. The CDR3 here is CASSPRGGDYGYTF. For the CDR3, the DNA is TGTGCCAGCTCACCTAGAGGGGGTGACTATGGCTACACCTTC.

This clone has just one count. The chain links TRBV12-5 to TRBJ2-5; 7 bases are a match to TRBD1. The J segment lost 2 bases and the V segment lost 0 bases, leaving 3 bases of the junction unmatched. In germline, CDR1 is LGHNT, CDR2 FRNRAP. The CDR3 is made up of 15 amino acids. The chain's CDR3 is CASGLVTGEQETQYF. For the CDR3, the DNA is TGTGCTAGTGGTTTGGTAACAGGGGAGCAAGAGACCCAGTACTTC.